The T cell receptor beta chain described here comes from a study of beta chain features in type 1 diabetes. A remark on this clone: Antigen: not known.

General observations from the study: In comparison with healthy donors, patients had naive, central memory and Treg TCRB repertoires that appeared more similar. Within each of all four CD4+ subsets, Type 1 diabetes patients had TCRB CDR3s that were moderately but significantly shorter.

V was shortened by 0 bases and J by 8 bases, with 8 bases between the two germline ends. The length of the CDR3 is 13 residues. Germline V gene lookup returns CDR1 SGHNT and CDR2 YYREEE (reference sequence). Reverse transcription of all isolated RNA meant that expressed TCRB transcripts were sequenced. Sequencing used immunoSEQ multiplex PCR; TCRdb keeps in-frame clones, though not all of them. The sample lists 150,000 or so clones, under 60% occurring once. This sequence joins TRBV5-4 and TRBJ1-4, with D unclear. The sample was Tregs from blood. The receptor's source is a man younger than 30 in good health. This CDR3 reads CASSLVGDEKLFF. DNA of the CDR3: TGTGCCAGCAGCTTGGTGGGAGACGAAAAACTGTTTTTT.